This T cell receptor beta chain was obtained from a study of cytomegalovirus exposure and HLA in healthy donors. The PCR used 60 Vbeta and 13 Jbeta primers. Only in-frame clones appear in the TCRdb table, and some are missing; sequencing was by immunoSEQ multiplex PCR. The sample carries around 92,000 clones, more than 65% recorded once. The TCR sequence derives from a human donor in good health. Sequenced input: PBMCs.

The CDR3 DNA reads TGTGCCAGCAGCCAGGGACTAGTTTATTACGAGCAGTACTTC. Translated: CASSQGLVYYEQYF. J is TRBJ2-5 and V is TRBV7-2; 8 positions agree with TRBD2. The end of the DNA is better explained by TRBJ2-7, so the J call may be wrong. The CDR3 totals 14 residues. Germline CDR1 is SGHTA and CDR2 is FQGNSA.